Presented here are 21 T cell receptor beta chains from one specimen sequenced in a study of blood T cell repertoires in COVID-19. Data came from immunoSEQ multiplex PCR; TCRdb stores just in-frame clones and leaves some out. In the table there are nearly 80,000 clones, roughly 85% of which are singletons. Sequences were obtained from peripheral blood. The receptors here all came from a woman in her 70s with acute or convalescent COVID-19.

This clone is labeled as medium-sized. The gene calls are TRBV3-1 (or the pseudogene TRBV3-2) and TRBJ2-1; weak D call: TRBD2 (5 bases). Germline CDR1 reads LGHDT; CDR2 reads YNNKEL (reference sequence). This CDR3 has 15 residues. The V end lost 1 base, the J end lost 3 bases, and 10 bases lay between the germline ends. The CDR3 region has the DNA TGTGCCAGCAGCCAAGGAGCGGCCATCTACAATGAGCAGTTCTTC. It encodes CASSQGAAIYNEQFF.

The chain uses TRBV6-6 and TRBJ2-7; tentatively, D is TRBD1 (6 bases). The CDR3 contains 15 residues. V dropped 2 bases and J dropped 3 bases, with 14 bases sitting between them. Germline assignment: CDR1 MNHNY and CDR2 SVGAGI (reference sequence). The chain's CDR3 is CASSYLQGTLYEQYF. The CDR3, as DNA: TGTGCCAGCAGTTACCTTCAGGGGACCCTCTACGAGCAGTACTTC.

The chain employs TRBV6-4 and TRBJ1-1, with D perhaps TRBD1 (5 bases). V lost 0 bases and J lost 5, with 10 bases in between. From germline, CDR1 is MRHNA and CDR2 SNTAGT. The CDR3 loop spans 14 amino acids. CDR3 in DNA: TGTGCCAGCAGTGACTCGAGCAGGGCTACTGAAGCTTTCTTT. Translated: CASSDSSRATEAFF.

This clone was picked up one time. This chain's CDR3 is CASSLTGVDEQYF. In DNA form, the CDR3 reads TGCGCCAGCAGTTTGACAGGGGTCGACGAGCAGTACTTC. V and J are TRBV10-1 and TRBJ2-7; 8 nucleotides agree with TRBD1. The V segment lost 5 bases and the J segment 5 bases; nucleotides outside the gene matches: 5. The CDR3 runs to 13 residues. Germline CDR1 and CDR2: WNHNN and SYGVQD (reference sequence).

This rearrangement joins TRBV3-1 (or the pseudogene TRBV3-2) to TRBJ2-2, with a possible D match to TRBD1 (5 bases). Germline V lookup: CDR1 LGHDT, CDR2 YNNKEL (reference sequence). There are 15 residues in the CDR3. The V gene lost 1 base and the J gene lost 1 base, with 7 bases spanning the gap. The CDR3 is CASSQGTGNTGELFF. DNA of the CDR3: TGTGCCAGCAGCCAAGGAACAGGGAACACCGGGGAGCTGTTTTTT.

The V and J genes are TRBV3-1 (or the pseudogene TRBV3-2) and TRBJ2-1; TRBD2 might be the D (5 bases). Germline assignment: CDR1 LGHDT and CDR2 YNNKEL (reference sequence). This CDR3 is 14 amino acids long. V lost 1 base to trimming and J lost 9 bases, with 13 bases between them. CDR3 nucleotides: TGTGCCAGCAGCCAAGTGCTCGCGGGTGGTGAGCAGTTCTTC. This translates into CASSQVLAGGEQFF.

The chain is built from TRBV5-8 and TRBJ2-3; 7 positions match TRBD2. The CDR3 runs to 15 residues. V trimming: 5 bases; J trimming: 3 bases; junction bases outside the gene matches: 9. From germline, CDR1 is SGHTS and CDR2 YDEGEE. The CDR3 here is CASRPEAGLTDTQYF. The CDR3 DNA is TGTGCCAGCAGGCCGGAGGCGGGACTAACAGATACGCAGTATTTT. The complete variable domain, with remaining parts taken from reference TRBV5-8 and TRBJ2-3, reads EAGVTQSPTHLIKTRGQQATLRCSPISGHTSVYWYQQALGLGLQFLLWYDEGEERNRGNFPPRFSGRQFPNYSSELNVNALELEDSALYLCASRPEAGLTDTQYFGPGTRLTVL.

V is TRBV7-9 and J is TRBJ1-1; D not certain. V lost 5 bases, J lost 12 bases, and 16 bases lay in between. Germline assignment: CDR1 SEHNR and CDR2 FQNEAQ (reference sequence). The CDR3 loop spans 12 amino acids. The CDR3 DNA follows: TGTGCCAGCAGCCCCGGGATGGGCAGCCCTTTCTTT. Residues: CASSPGMGSPFF.

The chain joins TRBV4-1 to TRBJ2-1, with 7 bases that match TRBD1. The CDR3 loop spans 15 amino acids. V lost 4 bases to trimming and J lost 0 bases; unmatched junction nucleotides: 3. Germline values: CDR1 MGHRA, CDR2 YSYEKL. The CDR3 DNA is TGCGCCAGCAGCCGGGGACAGAGCTCCTACAATGAGCAGTTCTTC. This encodes CASSRGQSSYNEQFF.

This CDR3 reads CASSRTGTSGNSLNEQFF. The CDR3 DNA is TGCGCCAGCAGCAGGACCGGGACTAGCGGGAATTCCCTCAATGAGCAGTTCTTC. The rearrangement links TRBV5-1 to TRBJ2-1, with TRBD2 identical over 13 bases. Looked up from germline, CDR1 is SGHRS and CDR2 is YFSETQ. V trimming: 4 bases; J trimming: 6 bases; junction bases outside the gene matches: 13. The CDR3 contains 18 residues.

The chain has TRBV19 and TRBJ1-4; a possible D gene is TRBD1 (6 bases). The length of the CDR3 is 15 residues. The V gene's germline CDR1 is LNHDA and CDR2 SQIVND (reference sequence). The V and J ends lost 6 bases and 6 bases respectively, with 17 bases between them. CDR3 region: CASRESGARDEKLFF. The DNA of the CDR3 is TGTGCCAGTAGAGAATCAGGGGCCAGGGATGAAAAACTGTTTTTT.

This chain uses TRBV19 with TRBJ2-3; 9 bases map to TRBD1. Trimming took 4 bases from V and 0 from J; bases not matched to a gene: 8. Germline V CDR1 and CDR2: LNHDA, SQIVND (reference sequence). This CDR3 has 17 amino acids. CDR3 protein: CASSTLTGGGSTDTQYF. CDR3 DNA: TGTGCCAGTAGTACGTTGACAGGGGGGGGGAGCACAGATACGCAGTATTTT. The full variable domain, completed using reference TRBV19 and TRBJ2-3, is DGGITQSPKYLFRKEGQNVTLSCEQNLNHDAMYWYRQDPGQGLRLIYYSQIVNDFQKGDIAEGYSVSREKKESFPLTVTSAQKNPTAFYLCASSTLTGGGSTDTQYFGPGTRLTVL.

J is TRBJ1-2 and V is TRBV21-1; the table's D gene call, TRBD1, was not cross checked with the DNA. TRBV21-1 is given as a pseudogene. This CDR3 is 16 amino acids long. CDR3 region: CASSRGGNRVSYGYTF. The CDR3 bases are TGTGCCAGCAGCAGGGGTGGTAACAGGGTCTCCTATGGCTACACCTTC.

The chain carries TRBV4-1 and TRBJ1-6; D unclear. Trimming took off 2 bases at V and 13 bases at J, with 12 bases between the two ends. Germline V gene lookup returns CDR1 MGHRA and CDR2 YSYEKL. This CDR3 spans 13 amino acids. The CDR3 region is CASSQNLLSPLHF. CDR3 bases: TGCGCCAGCAGCCAAAATTTGTTGAGTCCCCTCCACTTT.

The chain links TRBV5-4 to TRBJ2-5; TRBD2 might be the D (5 bases). Germline assignment: CDR1 SGHNT and CDR2 YYREEE (reference sequence). Between the trimmed V and J ends, which lost 0 bases and 5 bases, there was a span of 11 bases. The CDR3 is 14 amino acids. As DNA, the CDR3 is TGTGCCAGCAGCTTGGGAGGGATCGGGGAGACCCAGTACTTC. It is translated as CASSLGGIGETQYF.

The V call is TRBV5-1, the J call TRBJ2-1; unclear D gene. CDR3 length: 15 amino acids. With 2 bases removed from V and 8 bases from J, the gap between germline ends came to 17 bases. CDR1 is SGHRS, CDR2 YFSETQ, per germline. CDR3 sequence: CASSLLGTIGDEQFF. Here the CDR3 DNA reads TGCGCCAGCAGCTTATTGGGCACCATCGGCGATGAGCAGTTCTTC.

This clone appeared once. The chain links TRBV3-1 (or the pseudogene TRBV3-2) to TRBJ2-2; 10 positions agree with TRBD1. This CDR3 has 17 amino acids. Germline CDR1 reads LGHDT; CDR2 reads YNNKEL (reference sequence). After removal of 1 base from V and 5 bases from J, the junction contained 7 bases not matched to a gene. As DNA, the CDR3 is TGTGCCAGCAGCCAAGGTCGCGGGACAGGGGAAACCGGGGAGCTGTTTTTT. This translates into CASSQGRGTGETGELFF.

The chain is built from TRBV7-9 and TRBJ2-7; possible D gene TRBD2, 5 bases. CDR3 length: 13 residues. Germline-derived CDR1 and CDR2 are SEHNR and FQNEAQ (reference sequence). V lost 6 bases, J lost 1 base, and 10 bases lay in between. CDR3 sequence (DNA): TGTGCCAGCAGACTAGGAGATTCCTACGAGCAGTACTTC. It codes for CASRLGDSYEQYF.

This rearrangement joins TRBV5-4 to TRBJ2-5; 11 positions match TRBD1. The germline CDR1 and CDR2 sequences are SGHNT and YYREEE (reference sequence). This CDR3 has 17 amino acids. The J segment lost 5 bases and the V segment lost 4 bases, leaving 13 bases of the junction unmatched. The CDR3 region is CASSPARTGGRGETQYF. CDR3 nucleotides: TGTGCCAGCAGCCCTGCGCGGACAGGGGGCAGAGGGGAGACCCAGTACTTC. Based on the CDR3 plus reference TRBV5-4 and TRBJ2-5, the full variable domain is ETGVTQSPTHLIKTRGQQVTLRCSSQSGHNTVSWYQQALGQGPQFIFQYYREEENGRGNFPPRFSGLQFPNYSSELNVNALELDDSALYLCASSPARTGGRGETQYFGPGTRLLVL.

V usage is TRBV7-9 and J usage is TRBJ2-3, with D uncertain. CDR1 is SEHNR and CDR2 is FQNEAQ in the germline V gene (reference sequence). V lost 8 bases and J 1 base, leaving 13 bases between the germline ends. The CDR3 runs to 14 residues. The chain's CDR3 is CASLVAERTDTQYF. CDR3 nucleotide sequence: TGTGCCAGCCTAGTTGCGGAACGCACAGATACGCAGTATTTT.

The chain employs TRBV5-1 and TRBJ1-6; 8 positions agree with TRBD1. The V and J ends lost 5 bases and 5 bases, in that order; junction bases with no gene match: 6. The CDR3 extends over 15 amino acids. Per germline, CDR1 SGHRS and CDR2 YFSETQ. CDR3 nucleotide sequence: TGCGCCAGCAGATCGGGACAGGAGAATAATTCACCCCTCCACTTT. This sequence encodes CASRSGQENNSPLHF.